What follows are 3 T cell receptor beta chains derived from one specimen sequenced in a study of blood T cell repertoires in COVID-19. Here immunoSEQ multiplex PCR was the method, and the copy in TCRdb shows in-frame clones only, minus some. In the table there are over 150,000 clones, roughly 84% of which are singletons. The sequencing input was peripheral blood. These receptors all stem from a woman aged 40 to 50 with COVID-19, enrolled during active disease.

The CDR3, as DNA: TGTGCCAGCAGCCAAGGCCGCACAGTAAACATTCAGTACTTC. Translating gives CASSQGRTVNIQYF. The chain joins TRBV14 to TRBJ2-4; no reliable D call. The V and J ends lost 1 base and 6 bases respectively, with 10 bases between them. CDR3 length equals 14 residues. Germline CDR1 is SGHDN and CDR2 is FVKESK.

This chain uses TRBV5-1 with TRBJ1-4; possibly TRBD1 for D (5 bases). The germline V gene has CDR1 SGHRS and CDR2 YFSETQ. This CDR3 comprises 16 residues. V lost 0 bases and J 10 bases, leaving 19 bases between the germline ends. The CDR3 bases are TGCGCCAGCAGCTTGGGCCGAGCAGGGCGCCAGGGAAAACTGTTTTTT. Translating gives CASSLGRAGRQGKLFF.

Only one count was recorded for this clone. The chain recombines TRBV6-1 with TRBJ2-1, with 10 bases fitting TRBD2. The CDR3 extends over 15 amino acids. V dropped 0 bases and J dropped 4; count of bases not matched to a gene: 0. Per the germline V gene, CDR1 is MNHNS and CDR2 is SASEGT. CDR3 sequence (DNA): TGTGCCAGCAGTGAAGCTAGCGGGGGGTACAATGAGCAGTTCTTC. This codes for CASSEASGGYNEQFF.